This is a list of T cell receptor beta chains from one sample in a study of blood T cell repertoires in COVID-19. Method: immunoSEQ multiplex PCR; TCRdb's copy keeps in-frame clones and lacks some. This table has tens of thousands of clones, around 86% appearing once. The material sequenced was peripheral blood. These receptors came from an elderly woman with acute or convalescent COVID-19. Each CDR3 is given with its conserved first and last residue. A D gene is named only where the DNA matches it firmly. Size is stated for part of the rows, as once, few or many counts, or as a class when the clone is expanded.

D: NA
size: NA
J: TRBJ2-2
V: TRBV5-6
DNA: TGTGCCAGCAGTTCTCTAGACACCGGGGAGCTGTTTTTT
CDR3: CASSSLDTGELFF

D: TRBD1
size: NA
J: TRBJ1-2
V: TRBV12-3/TRBV12-4
DNA: TGTGCCAGCGCAGGACAGGGGGCCAAGGGCTACACCTTC
CDR3: CASAGQGAKGYTF

D: NA
size: NA
J: TRBJ1-1
V: TRBV29-1
DNA: TGCAGCGTTTCCCGACAGGATCTGAACACTGAAGCTTTCTTT
CDR3: CSVSRQDLNTEAFF

D: TRBD1
size: NA
J: TRBJ1-5
V: TRBV6-2/TRBV6-3
DNA: TGTGCCAGCAGTTACTCCTCGGGACAGGGGTATAGCAATCAGCCCCAGCATTTT
CDR3: CASSYSSGQGYSNQPQHF

D: TRBD1
size: NA
J: TRBJ1-3
V: TRBV11-2
DNA: TGTGCCAGCAGCTCGGACAGGGGGCGAGCAAACACCATATATTTT
CDR3: CASSSDRGRANTIYF

D: TRBD1
size: NA
J: TRBJ1-4
V: TRBV6-5
DNA: TGTGCCAGCAGTATCGGGGGACAGGGTAGTGAAAAACTGTTTTTT
CDR3: CASSIGGQGSEKLFF

D: NA
size: NA
J: TRBJ2-7
V: TRBV6-6
DNA: TGTGCCAGCAGTTACGCTCCACCGGTGGGGGGCGAGCAGTACTTC
CDR3: CASSYAPPVGGEQYF

D: TRBD1
size: NA
J: TRBJ1-2
V: TRBV6-1
DNA: TGTGCCAGCAGTGAAGCGGAATTGGGACAGCATCGCTACACCTTC
CDR3: CASSEAELGQHRYTF

D: TRBD1
size: NA
J: TRBJ1-2
V: TRBV18
DNA: TGTGCCAGCTCACCGGGGCAGGGGGCGCTCTATGGCTACACCTTC
CDR3: CASSPGQGALYGYTF

D: TRBD1
size: NA
J: TRBJ1-4
V: TRBV15
DNA: TGTGCCACCAGCAGAGATCCGACAGGGAATGAAAAACTGTTTTTT
CDR3: CATSRDPTGNEKLFF

D: NA
size: NA
J: TRBJ1-1
V: TRBV14
DNA: TGTGCCAGCAGCCTCCTGGGCCTCGGTGAAGCTTTCTTT
CDR3: CASSLLGLGEAFF

D: TRBD1
size: NA
J: TRBJ2-7
V: TRBV6-5
DNA: TGTGCCAGCAGTTTGACAGGGGCTCTCTACGAGCAGTACTTC
CDR3: CASSLTGALYEQYF

D: TRBD1
size: once
J: TRBJ2-3
V: TRBV12-3/TRBV12-4
DNA: TGTGCCAGCAGTCCCACTCGACAGGGTCCAGGGTATTTT
CDR3: CASSPTRQGPGYF

D: TRBD2
size: NA
J: TRBJ2-5
V: TRBV9
DNA: TGTGCCAGCAGCGTAAGTGTTAGCGGGAACCAAGAGACCCAGTACTTC
CDR3: CASSVSVSGNQETQYF

D: NA
size: NA
J: TRBJ1-2
V: TRBV3-1/TRBV3-2
DNA: TGTGCCAGCAGCCCGGGGACACAGACTAACTATGGCTACACCTTC
CDR3: CASSPGTQTNYGYTF

D: NA
size: NA
J: TRBJ2-1
V: TRBV4-2
DNA: TGTGCCAGCAGCCAAGGGGGGAGCGGGCACAATGAGCAGTTCTTC
CDR3: CASSQGGSGHNEQFF

D: TRBD2
size: NA
J: TRBJ2-1
V: TRBV30
DNA: TGTGCCTGGAGTGACTTGGGACTAGCGGGAGGCGAGGCCTACAATGAGCAGTTCTTC
CDR3: CAWSDLGLAGGEAYNEQFF

D: NA
size: once
J: TRBJ2-2
V: TRBV6-6
DNA: TGTGCCAGCAGCTTCACTAGTTCCGGGGAGCTGTTTTTT
CDR3: CASSFTSSGELFF

D: TRBD1
size: NA
J: TRBJ1-1
V: TRBV6-2/TRBV6-3
DNA: TGTGCCAGCAGCTTGCAGACAACAGGGGTTAACACTGAAGCTTTCTTT
CDR3: CASSLQTTGVNTEAFF

D: TRBD2
size: NA
J: TRBJ2-7
V: TRBV5-4
DNA: TGTGCCAGCAGTGGGACTAGCGGTCCCTCCTACGAGCAGTACTTC
CDR3: CASSGTSGPSYEQYF

D: NA
size: NA
J: TRBJ2-2
V: TRBV9
DNA: TGTGCCAGCAGCGGCTACCGGGACTCGGGCACCGGGGAGCTGTTTTTT
CDR3: CASSGYRDSGTGELFF

D: TRBD1
size: NA
J: TRBJ2-2
V: TRBV7-9
DNA: TGTGCCAGCAGCCTCCAGACAGGGGGTCCAACCGGGGAGCTGTTTTTT
CDR3: CASSLQTGGPTGELFF